This record concerns one T cell receptor beta chain sequence. The sample contains more than one DNA sequence encoding this CDR3. The PCR used 60 Vbeta and 13 Jbeta primers. Clones were sequenced by immunoSEQ multiplex PCR, and TCRdb holds only the in-frame ones, with some missing. The sample records approximately 89,000 clones, 81% being singletons. The sample originates from a study of cytomegalovirus exposure and HLA in healthy donors. Study overall: Caucasian-associated ancestry cluster membership applied to less than 85% of several hundred genotyped donors.

V was clipped by 8 bases and J by 5 bases; unmatched bases: 7. The germline V gene has CDR1 MGHRA and CDR2 YSYEKL. This CDR3 region has 13 residues. This sequence was found in a human donor in good health. Sequenced material: PBMCs. The chain uses TRBV4-1 and TRBJ2-7; 9 nucleotides match TRBD1. The CDR3 bases are TGCGCCAGCGTAGGGACAGGGCACCACGAGCAGTACTTC. It specifies CASVGTGHHEQYF.